Listed below are T cell receptor beta chains from one sample, sequenced in a study of OX40 agonist ivuxolimab in advanced cancers. Clones were sequenced by immunoSEQ multiplex PCR, and TCRdb holds only the in-frame ones, with some missing. The sample has 70,000 to 95,000 clones, 80% to 95% seen once. The sequenced sample was CD4+ or CD8+ T cells sorted from blood, obtained in a trial of the OX40 agonist ivuxolimab. Receptor source: an adult with an advanced solid tumor such as melanoma, head and neck, liver or kidney cancer. Both conserved end residues are part of each CDR3. A D gene is named only where the DNA matches it firmly. Size is stated for part of the rows, as once, few or many counts, or as a class when the clone is expanded.

CDR3 DNA: TGCGCCAGCAGCCAAGGAACAGGGTCCTATAGCAATCAGCCCCAGCATTTT; CDR3 protein: CASSQGTGSYSNQPQHF; clone size: -; V gene: TRBV4-1; J gene: TRBJ1-5; D gene: -
CDR3 DNA: TGTGCCAGCAGCTTATCCCCGGCGGGTCCCTACGAGCAGTACTTC; CDR3 protein: CASSLSPAGPYEQYF; clone size: -; V gene: TRBV11-2; J gene: TRBJ2-7; D gene: -
CDR3 DNA: TGCGCCAGCAGCTTGGAACAGGGCTACGAGCAGTACTTC; CDR3 protein: CASSLEQGYEQYF; clone size: -; V gene: TRBV5-1; J gene: TRBJ2-7; D gene: -
CDR3 DNA: TGTGCCAGCAGCCCCTTCCTAGCGGGCATAGATACGCAGTATTTT; CDR3 protein: CASSPFLAGIDTQYF; clone size: -; V gene: TRBV7-3; J gene: TRBJ2-3; D gene: TRBD2
CDR3 DNA: TGTGCCAGCAGCAAATCCGGGACAGGGGGCGCGGGCGGGGAGCTGTTTTTT; CDR3 protein: CASSKSGTGGAGGELFF; clone size: -; V gene: TRBV7-6; J gene: TRBJ2-2; D gene: TRBD1
CDR3 DNA: TGCGCCAGCAGCCGGACCGGGACAGGGAATTCACCCCTCCACTTT; CDR3 protein: CASSRTGTGNSPLHF; clone size: -; V gene: TRBV4-1; J gene: TRBJ1-6; D gene: TRBD1
CDR3 DNA: TGTGCCAGCAGCCCAGGGAACACCGGGGAGCTGTTTTTT; CDR3 protein: CASSPGNTGELFF; clone size: -; V gene: TRBV5-4; J gene: TRBJ2-2; D gene: -
CDR3 DNA: TGTGCCAGCAGTGAAGGGACTAGCAGATCCATGAAGGGTGAGCAGTTCTTC; CDR3 protein: CASSEGTSRSMKGEQFF; clone size: -; V gene: TRBV2; J gene: TRBJ2-1; D gene: TRBD2
CDR3 DNA: TGTGCCAGTAGTAAGGCTAGCGGGAGCACAGATACGCAGTATTTT; CDR3 protein: CASSKASGSTDTQYF; clone size: once; V gene: TRBV19; J gene: TRBJ2-3; D gene: TRBD2
CDR3 DNA: TGTGCCACCAGCGGCCTACAGAGGGATACGCAGTATTTT; CDR3 protein: CATSGLQRDTQYF; clone size: -; V gene: TRBV15; J gene: TRBJ2-3; D gene: -
CDR3 DNA: TGTGCCAGCAGCTCCTCCGGGGCCCTTAATTCACCCCTCCACTTT; CDR3 protein: CASSSSGALNSPLHF; clone size: -; V gene: TRBV7-3; J gene: TRBJ1-6; D gene: -
CDR3 DNA: TGTGCCAGCAGTTCTAGCGGGGGGGCCGGGGAGCAGTTCTTC; CDR3 protein: CASSSSGGAGEQFF; clone size: once; V gene: TRBV6-5; J gene: TRBJ2-1; D gene: TRBD2
CDR3 DNA: TGCGCCAGCAACCCTGGACAGGGGAGATATGGCTACACCTTC; CDR3 protein: CASNPGQGRYGYTF; clone size: -; V gene: TRBV10-2; J gene: TRBJ1-2; D gene: TRBD1
CDR3 DNA: TGTGCCAGCAGTGTAGGGACAGTGAGGTACCAAGAGACCCAGTACTTC; CDR3 protein: CASSVGTVRYQETQYF; clone size: -; V gene: TRBV2; J gene: TRBJ2-5; D gene: TRBD1
CDR3 DNA: TGCGCCAGCAGCCTTCATGACGGAAACACCATATATTTT; CDR3 protein: CASSLHDGNTIYF; clone size: -; V gene: TRBV5-1; J gene: TRBJ1-3; D gene: -
CDR3 DNA: TGTGCCAGTAGTAATCTGGGACAGGGAATTTCTGAAGCTTTCTTT; CDR3 protein: CASSNLGQGISEAFF; clone size: few; V gene: TRBV19; J gene: TRBJ1-1; D gene: TRBD1
CDR3 DNA: TGTGCTAGCAGCGCGGGCTCTGGGCGGACCGGGGAGCTGTTTTTT; CDR3 protein: CASSAGSGRTGELFF; clone size: -; V gene: TRBV7-7; J gene: TRBJ2-2; D gene: -
CDR3 DNA: TGTGCCAGCAGTGAAATCGAAGGGGAGAATTCACCCCTCCACTTT; CDR3 protein: CASSEIEGENSPLHF; clone size: -; V gene: TRBV6-1; J gene: TRBJ1-6; D gene: -
CDR3 DNA: TGTGCCAGCAGCTTGGGACAGTCCATTAACTATGGCTACACCTTC; CDR3 protein: CASSLGQSINYGYTF; clone size: -; V gene: TRBV5-4; J gene: TRBJ1-2; D gene: -
CDR3 DNA: TGCGCCAGCAGCTTGGTGGCAGGGGTTGATGGCTACACCTTC; CDR3 protein: CASSLVAGVDGYTF; clone size: -; V gene: TRBV5-1; J gene: TRBJ1-2; D gene: -
CDR3 DNA: TGTGCCAGCAGCTTAGCTTCGGGGTTGACCGGGGAGCTGTTTTTT; CDR3 protein: CASSLASGLTGELFF; clone size: -; V gene: TRBV7-2; J gene: TRBJ2-2; D gene: -
CDR3 DNA: TGTGCCAGCAGCTTAGACAGGGACCTCTGGGGCTACACCTTC; CDR3 protein: CASSLDRDLWGYTF; clone size: -; V gene: TRBV7-9; J gene: TRBJ1-2; D gene: -
CDR3 DNA: TGTGCCAGCAGCTCCGACCCCGGGCCTCAGCCCCAGCATTTT; CDR3 protein: CASSSDPGPQPQHF; clone size: -; V gene: TRBV7-9; J gene: TRBJ1-5; D gene: -
CDR3 DNA: TGCAGCGGTCGGAGGGAAGGAGATACGCAGTATTTT; CDR3 protein: CSGRREGDTQYF; clone size: -; V gene: TRBV29-1; J gene: TRBJ2-3; D gene: -
CDR3 DNA: TGTGCCAGCTCACAGGGGGCCGACACTGAAGCTTTCTTT; CDR3 protein: CASSQGADTEAFF; clone size: -; V gene: TRBV18; J gene: TRBJ1-1; D gene: TRBD1
CDR3 DNA: TGTGCCAGCAGCTTGCAGGGCACTGAAGCTTTCTTT; CDR3 protein: CASSLQGTEAFF; clone size: few; V gene: TRBV5-6; J gene: TRBJ1-1; D gene: -
CDR3 DNA: TGCGCCAGCAGCTTGAATCTGGGGGGCGCCTTTTCTAGCACAGATACGCAGTATTTT; CDR3 protein: CASSLNLGGAFSSTDTQYF; clone size: -; V gene: TRBV5-1; J gene: TRBJ2-3; D gene: -
CDR3 DNA: TGTGCCAGCAGCTTACGTTACGTTGTTTTGGGGAACAGATACAATGAGCAGTTCTTC; CDR3 protein: CASSLRYVVLGNRYNEQFF; clone size: -; V gene: TRBV13; J gene: TRBJ2-1; D gene: -
CDR3 DNA: TGTGCCAGCAGTGAAGAGGTCGTGAGCTCCTACAATGAGCAGTTCTTC; CDR3 protein: CASSEEVVSSYNEQFF; clone size: -; V gene: TRBV6-1; J gene: TRBJ2-1; D gene: -
CDR3 DNA: TGTGCCAGCAGTGACCCGACAGGAGCTAACTATGGCTACACCTTC; CDR3 protein: CASSDPTGANYGYTF; clone size: -; V gene: TRBV6-6; J gene: TRBJ1-2; D gene: -
CDR3 DNA: TGTGCCAGCAGCCAAGATACCATCTATGGCTACACCTTC; CDR3 protein: CASSQDTIYGYTF; clone size: once; V gene: TRBV4-2; J gene: TRBJ1-2; D gene: -
CDR3 DNA: TGCGCCAGCAGTGAGTCGCAACAGGTCGCGGTACCTTTCTTT; CDR3 protein: CASSESQQVAVPFF; clone size: -; V gene: TRBV10-1; J gene: TRBJ1-1; D gene: -
CDR3 DNA: TGTGCCAGCAGTTCAAGGACAGGGTATGGCTACACCTTC; CDR3 protein: CASSSRTGYGYTF; clone size: -; V gene: TRBV6-6; J gene: TRBJ1-2; D gene: TRBD1
CDR3 DNA: TGTGCCAGCAGTATTAGCTCGGGCACCGGGGAGCTGTTTTTT; CDR3 protein: CASSISSGTGELFF; clone size: -; V gene: TRBV6-4; J gene: TRBJ2-2; D gene: -
CDR3 DNA: TGTGCCAGCAGTGAAGCGGGACTAAATCAGCCCCAGCATTTT; CDR3 protein: CASSEAGLNQPQHF; clone size: -; V gene: TRBV2; J gene: TRBJ1-5; D gene: -
CDR3 DNA: TGTGCCAGCAGTGAATTCAGGGGGCCCGGCACTGAAGCTTTCTTT; CDR3 protein: CASSEFRGPGTEAFF; clone size: once; V gene: TRBV2; J gene: TRBJ1-1; D gene: TRBD1
CDR3 DNA: TGCGCCAGCAGCTTGATTCATCGGACCCCCTTCTCTGGGGCCAACGTCCTGACTTTC; CDR3 protein: CASSLIHRTPFSGANVLTF; clone size: -; V gene: TRBV5-1; J gene: TRBJ2-6; D gene: -
CDR3 DNA: TGTGCCAGTAGTATATCGCGTACCGGGGAGCTGTTTTTT; CDR3 protein: CASSISRTGELFF; clone size: -; V gene: TRBV19; J gene: TRBJ2-2; D gene: -
CDR3 DNA: TGCGCCAGCGAGAGGGGGGACGGTAACTATGGCTACACCTTC; CDR3 protein: CASERGDGNYGYTF; clone size: -; V gene: TRBV5-1; J gene: TRBJ1-2; D gene: -